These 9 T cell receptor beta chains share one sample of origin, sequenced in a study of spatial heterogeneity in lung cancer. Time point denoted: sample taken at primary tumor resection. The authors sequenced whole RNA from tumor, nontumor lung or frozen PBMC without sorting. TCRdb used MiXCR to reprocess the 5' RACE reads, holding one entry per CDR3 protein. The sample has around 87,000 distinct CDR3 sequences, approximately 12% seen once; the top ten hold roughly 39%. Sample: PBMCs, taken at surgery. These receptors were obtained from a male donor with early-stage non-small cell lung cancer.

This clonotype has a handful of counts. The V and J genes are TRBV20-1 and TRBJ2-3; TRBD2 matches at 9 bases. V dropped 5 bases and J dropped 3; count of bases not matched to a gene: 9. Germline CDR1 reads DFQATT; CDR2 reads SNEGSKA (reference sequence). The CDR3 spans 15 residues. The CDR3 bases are TGCAGTGCTGAATCCGGGACTAGCACAACAGATACGCAGTATTTT. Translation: CSAESGTSTTDTQYF.

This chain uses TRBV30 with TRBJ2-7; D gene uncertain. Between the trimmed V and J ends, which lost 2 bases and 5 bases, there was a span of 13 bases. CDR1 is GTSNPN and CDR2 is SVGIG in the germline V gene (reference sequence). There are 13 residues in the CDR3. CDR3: CAWSNGIRDEQYF. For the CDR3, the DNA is TGTGCCTGGAGTAATGGGATTAGGGACGAGCAGTACTTC.

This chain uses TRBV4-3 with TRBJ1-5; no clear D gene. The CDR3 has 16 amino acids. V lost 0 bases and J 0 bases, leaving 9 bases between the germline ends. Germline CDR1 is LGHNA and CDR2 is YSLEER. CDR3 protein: CASSQERAYSNQPQHF. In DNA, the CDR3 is TGCGCCAGCAGCCAAGAGAGAGCTTATAGCAATCAGCCCCAGCATTTT.

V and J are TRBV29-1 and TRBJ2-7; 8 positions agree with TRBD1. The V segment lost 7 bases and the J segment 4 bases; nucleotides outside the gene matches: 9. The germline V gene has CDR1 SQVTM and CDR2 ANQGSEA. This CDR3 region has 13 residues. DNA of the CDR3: TGCAGCGCTATACCGCAGGGGGCGTACGAGCAGTACTTC. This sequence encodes CSAIPQGAYEQYF.

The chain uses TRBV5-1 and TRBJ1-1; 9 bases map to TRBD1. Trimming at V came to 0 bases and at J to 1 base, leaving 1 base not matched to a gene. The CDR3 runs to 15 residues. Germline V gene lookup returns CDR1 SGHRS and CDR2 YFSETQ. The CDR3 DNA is TGCGCCAGCAGCTTGGGGGGACAGGGGAACACTGAAGCTTTCTTT. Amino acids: CASSLGGQGNTEAFF. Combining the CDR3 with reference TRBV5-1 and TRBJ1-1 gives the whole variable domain KAGVTQTPRYLIKTRGQQVTLSCSPISGHRSVSWYQQTPGQGLQFLFEYFSETQRNKGNFPGRFSGRQFSNSRSEMNVSTLELGDSALYLCASSLGGQGNTEAFFGQGTRLTVV.

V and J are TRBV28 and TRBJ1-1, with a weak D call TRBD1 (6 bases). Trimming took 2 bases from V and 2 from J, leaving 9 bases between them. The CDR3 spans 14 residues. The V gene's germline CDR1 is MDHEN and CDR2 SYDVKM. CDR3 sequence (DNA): TGTGCCAGCAGTTTAGTACAGGGCAACACTGAAGCTTTCTTT. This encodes CASSLVQGNTEAFF.

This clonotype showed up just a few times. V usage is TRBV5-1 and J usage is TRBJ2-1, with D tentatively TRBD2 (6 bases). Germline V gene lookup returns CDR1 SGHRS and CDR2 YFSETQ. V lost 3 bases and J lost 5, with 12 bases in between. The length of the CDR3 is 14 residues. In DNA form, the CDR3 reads TGCGCCAGCAGCTCCCAGGGCGGGGACAATGAGCAGTTCTTC. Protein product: CASSSQGGDNEQFF.

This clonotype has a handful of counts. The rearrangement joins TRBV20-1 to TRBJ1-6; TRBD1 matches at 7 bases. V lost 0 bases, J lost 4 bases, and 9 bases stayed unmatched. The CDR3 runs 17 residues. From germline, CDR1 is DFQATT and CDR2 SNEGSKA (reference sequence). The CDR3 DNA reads TGCAGTGCTAGAGATAACCGCGGGACAGCTTATAATTCACCCCTCCACTTT. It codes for CSARDNRGTAYNSPLHF.

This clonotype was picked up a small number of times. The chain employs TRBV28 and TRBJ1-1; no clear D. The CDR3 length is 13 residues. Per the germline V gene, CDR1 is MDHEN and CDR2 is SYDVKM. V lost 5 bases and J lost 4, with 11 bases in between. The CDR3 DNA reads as TGTGCCAGCAGTACGGAGGTACTCACTGAAGCTTTCTTT. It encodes CASSTEVLTEAFF. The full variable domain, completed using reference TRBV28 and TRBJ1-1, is DVKVTQSSRYLVKRTGEKVFLECVQDMDHENMFWYRQDPGLGLRLIYFSYDVKMKEKGDIPEGYSVSREKKERFSLILESASTNQTSMYLCASSTEVLTEAFFGQGTRLTVV.